This passage covers 27 T cell receptor beta chains from one sample sequenced in a study of CD8+ T cells in alopecia areata. Sequencing templates came from extracted RNA that was reverse transcribed into cDNA. Clones were read by immunoSEQ multiplex PCR, and TCRdb kept only the in-frame ones, dropping some. This table has 150,000 or so clones, around 49% appearing once. The sample consisted of CD8+ T cells sorted from blood, taken at week 0. These TCRs come from a human donor with alopecia areata.

This chain connects TRBV29-1 to TRBJ1-1; 7 nucleotides line up with TRBD1. The germline CDR1 and CDR2 sequences are SQVTM and ANQGSEA. With V trimmed by 6 bases and J by 2 bases, 6 bases remained unmatched. This CDR3 contains 13 residues. DNA for the CDR3: TGCAGCGTCGACAGGGATCGAAACACTGAAGCTTTCTTT. Translated, it gives CSVDRDRNTEAFF.

The chain has TRBV27 and TRBJ2-2, with D uncertain. Trimming cost V 5 bases and J 0 bases, with 7 bases left between them. Germline V gene lookup returns CDR1 MNHEY and CDR2 SMNVEV (reference sequence). The CDR3 runs 14 residues. The CDR3 bases are TGTGCCAGCAGTGTAGGCTCGAACACCGGGGAGCTGTTTTTT. It translates to CASSVGSNTGELFF.

For this clone: A far more abundant clone sits one base away, making this likely a read error. Other DNA sequences in this specimen translate into the identical CDR3. The CDR3 DNA follows: TGCGCCAGCAGCCGGACTAGCGGGGGGGCCACAGATACGCAGTATTTT. It is translated as CASSRTSGGATDTQYF. The J gene is TRBJ2-3, the V gene TRBV4-1, with 15 bases matching TRBD2. This CDR3 has 16 amino acids. The V and J ends lost 4 bases and 2 bases, in that order; junction bases with no gene match: 1. CDR1 and CDR2 from the germline V gene are MGHRA and YSYEKL.

This clone was counted between two and nine times. V gene TRBV7-3 combines with J gene TRBJ2-2; TRBD1 is a possible D gene (6 bases). Trimming shortened V by 5 bases and J by 8 bases, and 9 bases separated the two germline ends. CDR3 size: 12 residues. In germline, CDR1 is SGHTA, CDR2 FQGTGA. DNA of the CDR3: TGTGCCAGCAGCACACAGGGAGGGGAGCTGTTTTTT. It is translated as CASSTQGGELFF.

V usage is TRBV6-4 and J usage is TRBJ2-1; 13 nucleotides match TRBD2. The CDR3 extends over 14 amino acids. After removal of 8 bases from V and 3 bases from J, the junction contained 1 base not matched to a gene. Germline CDR1 MRHNA, CDR2 SNTAGT. CDR3 sequence (DNA): TGTGCCAGCGGGACTAGCGGGGACTACAATGAGCAGTTCTTC. Its protein product is CASGTSGDYNEQFF.

This clone was found a few times. This chain connects TRBV10-3 to TRBJ2-2; TRBD1 or TRBD2 may be the D gene (5 bases each). Germline-derived CDR1 and CDR2 are ENHRY and SYGVKD. The CDR3 extends over 17 amino acids. Deletions cut 6 bases from V and 2 bases from J, with 19 bases between. The CDR3 bases are TGTGCCATCAGGGGAAGGGACCCCGAAGGTAACACCGGGGAGCTGTTTTTT. Translated, it gives CAIRGRDPEGNTGELFF.

This clone has only a few counts. The chain recombines TRBV5-6 with TRBJ1-1, with D uncertain. Germline CDR1 is SGHDT and CDR2 is YYEEEE. Between the trimmed V and J ends, which lost 3 bases and 3 bases, there was a span of 9 bases. CDR3 length: 13 amino acids. CDR3 amino acids: CASSWLVDTEAFF. The CDR3 DNA sequence: TGTGCCAGCAGCTGGCTCGTGGACACTGAAGCTTTCTTT. Combining the CDR3 with reference TRBV5-6 and TRBJ1-1 gives the whole variable domain DAGVTQSPTHLIKTRGQQVTLRCSPKSGHDTVSWYQQALGQGPQFIFQYYEEEERQRGNFPDRFSGHQFPNYSSELNVNALLLGDSALYLCASSWLVDTEAFFGQGTRLTVV.

This CDR3 reads CASSQTSRTYEQYF. DNA of the CDR3: TGTGCCAGCAGTCAAACATCGCGGACCTACGAGCAGTACTTC. The V call is TRBV25-1, the J call TRBJ2-7; D unresolved. Germline V gives CDR1 MGHDK, CDR2 SYGVNS. The CDR3 has 14 amino acids. Trimming left V 5 bases short and J 2 bases short, with 13 bases between.

This clone has a single count. V usage is TRBV6-5 and J usage is TRBJ1-2; 7 nucleotides align to TRBD1. CDR1 is MNHEY and CDR2 is SVGAGI in the germline V gene. J lost 4 bases, V lost 6 bases, and 5 bases had no gene match. The CDR3 totals 13 residues. In DNA, the CDR3 is TGTGCCAGCAGCAACGACAGGGTCTATGGCTACACCTTC. Protein product: CASSNDRVYGYTF.

There are a few counts of this clone. This CDR3 is also generated by other DNA sequences in the sample. This chain links TRBV29-1 with TRBJ2-2; no reliable D call. V was clipped by 4 bases and J by 3 bases, with 6 bases between them. The CDR3 contains 12 residues. Germline values: CDR1 SQVTM, CDR2 ANQGSEA. The CDR3 region has the DNA TGCAGCGTTGTAGGCGACACCGGGGAGCTGTTTTTT. Amino acid sequence: CSVVGDTGELFF.

This clone was found a few times. Additional DNA sequences in this sample encode the identical CDR3. As DNA, the CDR3 is TGTGCCAGCAGCTTCCCTAGCTCCTACGAGCAGTACTTC. Encoded protein: CASSFPSSYEQYF. This chain connects TRBV7-9 to TRBJ2-7, with no clear D. V was trimmed by 3 bases and J by 0 bases, leaving 6 bases between them. CDR1 is SEHNR, CDR2 FQNEAQ, per germline (reference sequence). The CDR3 sequence is 13 residues long.

The chain joins TRBV27 to TRBJ1-5; unclear D gene. Germline lookup yields CDR1 MNHEY and CDR2 SMNVEV (reference sequence). The ends were cut back, 7 bases at V and 6 bases at J, with 13 bases in the middle. The CDR3 is 13 amino acids. CDR3 sequence: CASTPVGGQPQHF. The CDR3 DNA follows: TGTGCCAGCACCCCGGTCGGAGGTCAGCCCCAGCATTTT.

This chain joins TRBV10-2 and TRBJ1-5; a possible D gene is TRBD1 (6 bases). V shed 6 bases and J shed 3 bases, with 15 bases lying between them. Germline values: CDR1 WSHSY, CDR2 SAAADI. This CDR3 is 15 amino acids long. CDR3 protein: CASRPAGADNQPQHF. DNA for the CDR3: TGCGCCAGCAGGCCCGCGGGGGCGGACAATCAGCCCCAGCATTTT.

The chain carries TRBV30 and TRBJ1-1, with TRBD1 identical over 7 bases. With V trimmed by 2 bases and J by 7 bases, 1 base remained unmatched. The length of the CDR3 is 11 residues. The V gene's germline CDR1 is GTSNPN and CDR2 SVGIG (reference sequence). CDR3 loop: CAWSQGVEAFF. CDR3 bases: TGTGCCTGGAGTCAGGGGGTTGAAGCTTTCTTT.

J is TRBJ2-7 and V is TRBV6-1, with D tentatively TRBD1 (5 bases). CDR3 size: 13 residues. V dropped 6 bases and J dropped 3 bases, with 12 bases sitting between them. Per germline, CDR1 MNHNS and CDR2 SASEGT. The chain's CDR3 is CASRARGDYEQYF. The CDR3 DNA sequence: TGTGCCAGCAGAGCAAGGGGTGACTACGAGCAGTACTTC.

Worth noting for this clone: Within the sample, other DNA sequences also encode this same CDR3. The CDR3 DNA sequence: TGTGCCAGCAGTTACTCGGGCAGCTCCTACGAGCAGTACTTC. This sequence encodes CASSYSGSSYEQYF. The chain links TRBV6-5 to TRBJ2-7; D gene unclear. The CDR3 is 14 amino acids. The V end lost 0 bases, the J end lost 0 bases, and 6 bases lay between the germline ends. Per germline, CDR1 MNHEY and CDR2 SVGAGI.

The rearrangement links TRBV29-1 to TRBJ1-5; no clear D gene. The V and J ends lost 6 bases and 0 bases respectively, with 12 bases between them. From germline, CDR1 is SQVTM and CDR2 ANQGSEA. The CDR3 is 14 residues long. The chain's CDR3 is CSVTESHSNQPQHF. For the CDR3, the DNA is TGCAGCGTGACCGAATCCCATAGCAATCAGCCCCAGCATTTT.

The chain combines TRBV23-1 with TRBJ1-5; D is ambiguous. TRBV23-1 has ORF status, its function being uncertain. The CDR3 has 17 residues. The V and J ends lost 2 bases and 3 bases respectively, with 17 bases between them. The CDR3 region has the DNA TGCGCCAGCAGTCAACGAGGACCGTCTCCCTACAATCAGCCCCAGCATTTT. Its protein product is CASSQRGPSPYNQPQHF.

V is TRBV11-2 and J is TRBJ1-2; TRBD1 is a possible D gene (6 bases). V was trimmed by 1 base and J by 4 bases, leaving 10 bases between them. This CDR3 is built from 14 residues. CDR1 and CDR2 from the germline V gene are SGHAT and FQNNGV. CDR3 nucleotide sequence: TGTGCCAGCAGCTTAGGGACAGCCTTCTATGGCTACACCTTC. Amino acids: CASSLGTAFYGYTF.

V usage is TRBV29-1 and J usage is TRBJ1-1; D perhaps matches TRBD1 (5 bases). V was shortened by 4 bases and J by 1 base, with 16 bases between the two germline ends. Germline V lookup: CDR1 SQVTM, CDR2 ANQGSEA. The CDR3 length is 15 residues. The DNA of the CDR3 is TGCAGCGTTGTAGGCAGGGAGAATTGGAACACTGAAGCTTTCTTT. Amino acid sequence: CSVVGRENWNTEAFF.

This rearrangement joins TRBV4-1 to TRBJ1-1, with D hard to call. V was pared by 0 bases and J by 6 bases, with 14 bases between. The germline CDR1 and CDR2 sequences are MGHRA and YSYEKL. This CDR3 is 15 amino acids long. Written as DNA, the CDR3 is TGCGCCAGCAGCCAAGATTTAATCCGGGCCTCTGAAGCTTTCTTT. Protein sequence: CASSQDLIRASEAFF.

Only a few counts were recorded for this clone. This chain links TRBV29-1 with TRBJ2-1; no firm D call. The CDR3 runs 10 residues. Per the germline V gene, CDR1 is SQVTM and CDR2 is ANQGSEA. The ends were cut back, 6 bases at V and 7 bases at J, with 7 bases in the middle. CDR3 in DNA: TGCAGCGTCACGGATAATGAGCAGTTCTTC. Translating it yields CSVTDNEQFF.

This rearrangement joins TRBV5-6 to TRBJ2-7; D may be TRBD1 (6 bases). CDR1 is SGHDT and CDR2 is YYEEEE in the germline V gene. The CDR3 extends over 15 amino acids. V was clipped by 4 bases and J by 2 bases, with 16 bases between them. The CDR3, as DNA: TGTGCCAGCAGCGACTGGACAGCTAACACCTACGAGCAGTACTTC. It yields the protein CASSDWTANTYEQYF.

V usage is TRBV4-3 and J usage is TRBJ2-7, with 10 bases lining up with TRBD1. Looked up from germline, CDR1 is LGHNA and CDR2 is YSLEER. There are 15 residues in the CDR3. J was trimmed by 4 bases and V by 5 bases; bases with no gene match: 8. The CDR3 loop is CASSVDRGPGYEQYF. The CDR3 region has the DNA TGCGCCAGCAGCGTAGACAGGGGGCCGGGGTACGAGCAGTACTTC.

The CDR3 region has the DNA TGTGCCAGCAGTTTCATCAGGGGAGAGACCCAGTACTTC. Translated: CASSFIRGETQYF. This sequence joins TRBV27 and TRBJ2-5; tentative D call: TRBD1 (6 bases). Trimming removed 3 bases at V and 4 bases at J, with 9 bases between. The CDR3 totals 13 residues. Per the germline V gene, CDR1 is MNHEY and CDR2 is SMNVEV (reference sequence).

J is TRBJ2-1 and V is TRBV5-6; D is possibly TRBD1 (6 bases). This CDR3 has 15 amino acids. Trimming took 0 bases from V and 9 from J, leaving 16 bases between them. Germline V gene data show CDR1 as SGHDT and CDR2 as YYEEEE. CDR3 sequence: CASSLVTGQIGEQFF. The DNA of the CDR3 is TGTGCCAGCAGCTTGGTGACCGGACAGATCGGTGAGCAGTTCTTC.

The V and J genes are TRBV23-1 and TRBJ1-2, with unresolved D. TRBV23-1 counts as an open reading frame of uncertain function. This CDR3 is 11 amino acids long. V lost 2 bases and J 4 bases, leaving 2 bases between the germline ends. The CDR3 region is CASSQAYGYTF. The CDR3 region has the DNA TGCGCCAGCAGTCAAGCCTATGGCTACACCTTC.